This TCR beta chain was identified in a study of T cells in localized non-small cell lung cancer. Study-level findings and limits: There was an association of higher blood T cell density with longer overall survival. Of the top 100 tumor clones, median about 53 were in adjacent lung, more than 25 among its top 100. One tumor region alone was sequenced, and heterogeneity therefore remains possible. Uninvolved neighboring lung showed the greatest T cell clonality, exceeding tumor.

Concerning this clone itself: No antigen is known for it.

The table came from immunoSEQ multiplex PCR; TCRdb's copy has only in-frame clones and leaves some out. The sample lists 30,000 to 45,000 clones, around 88% occurring once. The CDR3 covers 15 residues. The sequenced sample was peripheral blood, obtained before any cancer treatment. The J gene is TRBJ2-1, the V gene TRBV12-2; the D call TRBD1 from the table was never checked on the DNA. TRBV12-2 constitutes a pseudogene. This clonotype was sampled from a woman aged 40 to 75 with stage I lung adenocarcinoma. The CDR3 reads CASRAGTGENNEQFF. Written as DNA, the CDR3 is TGTGCAAGTCGCGCCGGGACAGGGGAGAACAATGAGCAGTTCTTC.